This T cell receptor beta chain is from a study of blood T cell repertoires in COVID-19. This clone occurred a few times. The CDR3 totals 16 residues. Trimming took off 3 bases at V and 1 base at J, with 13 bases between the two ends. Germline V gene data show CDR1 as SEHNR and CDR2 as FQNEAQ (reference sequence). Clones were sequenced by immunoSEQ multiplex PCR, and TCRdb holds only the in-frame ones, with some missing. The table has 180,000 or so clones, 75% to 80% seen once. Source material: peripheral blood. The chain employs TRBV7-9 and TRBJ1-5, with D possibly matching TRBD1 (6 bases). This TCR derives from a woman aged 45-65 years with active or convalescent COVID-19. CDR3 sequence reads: CASSFGGASSNQPQHF. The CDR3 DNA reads TGTGCCAGCAGCTTTGGGGGCGCGAGCAGCAATCAGCCCCAGCATTTT.